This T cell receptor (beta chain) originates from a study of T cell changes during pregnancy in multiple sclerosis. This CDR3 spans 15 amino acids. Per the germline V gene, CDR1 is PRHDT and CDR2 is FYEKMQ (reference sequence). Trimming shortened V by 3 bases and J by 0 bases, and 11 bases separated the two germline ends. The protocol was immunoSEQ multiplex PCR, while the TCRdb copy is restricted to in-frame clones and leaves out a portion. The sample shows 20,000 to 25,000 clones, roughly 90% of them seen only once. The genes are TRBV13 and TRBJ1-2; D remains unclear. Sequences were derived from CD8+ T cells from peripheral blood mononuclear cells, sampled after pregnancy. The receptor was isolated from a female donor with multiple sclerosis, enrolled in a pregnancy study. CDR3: CASSLGALANYGYTF. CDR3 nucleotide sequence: TGTGCCAGCAGCTTGGGAGCGCTCGCTAACTATGGCTACACCTTC.